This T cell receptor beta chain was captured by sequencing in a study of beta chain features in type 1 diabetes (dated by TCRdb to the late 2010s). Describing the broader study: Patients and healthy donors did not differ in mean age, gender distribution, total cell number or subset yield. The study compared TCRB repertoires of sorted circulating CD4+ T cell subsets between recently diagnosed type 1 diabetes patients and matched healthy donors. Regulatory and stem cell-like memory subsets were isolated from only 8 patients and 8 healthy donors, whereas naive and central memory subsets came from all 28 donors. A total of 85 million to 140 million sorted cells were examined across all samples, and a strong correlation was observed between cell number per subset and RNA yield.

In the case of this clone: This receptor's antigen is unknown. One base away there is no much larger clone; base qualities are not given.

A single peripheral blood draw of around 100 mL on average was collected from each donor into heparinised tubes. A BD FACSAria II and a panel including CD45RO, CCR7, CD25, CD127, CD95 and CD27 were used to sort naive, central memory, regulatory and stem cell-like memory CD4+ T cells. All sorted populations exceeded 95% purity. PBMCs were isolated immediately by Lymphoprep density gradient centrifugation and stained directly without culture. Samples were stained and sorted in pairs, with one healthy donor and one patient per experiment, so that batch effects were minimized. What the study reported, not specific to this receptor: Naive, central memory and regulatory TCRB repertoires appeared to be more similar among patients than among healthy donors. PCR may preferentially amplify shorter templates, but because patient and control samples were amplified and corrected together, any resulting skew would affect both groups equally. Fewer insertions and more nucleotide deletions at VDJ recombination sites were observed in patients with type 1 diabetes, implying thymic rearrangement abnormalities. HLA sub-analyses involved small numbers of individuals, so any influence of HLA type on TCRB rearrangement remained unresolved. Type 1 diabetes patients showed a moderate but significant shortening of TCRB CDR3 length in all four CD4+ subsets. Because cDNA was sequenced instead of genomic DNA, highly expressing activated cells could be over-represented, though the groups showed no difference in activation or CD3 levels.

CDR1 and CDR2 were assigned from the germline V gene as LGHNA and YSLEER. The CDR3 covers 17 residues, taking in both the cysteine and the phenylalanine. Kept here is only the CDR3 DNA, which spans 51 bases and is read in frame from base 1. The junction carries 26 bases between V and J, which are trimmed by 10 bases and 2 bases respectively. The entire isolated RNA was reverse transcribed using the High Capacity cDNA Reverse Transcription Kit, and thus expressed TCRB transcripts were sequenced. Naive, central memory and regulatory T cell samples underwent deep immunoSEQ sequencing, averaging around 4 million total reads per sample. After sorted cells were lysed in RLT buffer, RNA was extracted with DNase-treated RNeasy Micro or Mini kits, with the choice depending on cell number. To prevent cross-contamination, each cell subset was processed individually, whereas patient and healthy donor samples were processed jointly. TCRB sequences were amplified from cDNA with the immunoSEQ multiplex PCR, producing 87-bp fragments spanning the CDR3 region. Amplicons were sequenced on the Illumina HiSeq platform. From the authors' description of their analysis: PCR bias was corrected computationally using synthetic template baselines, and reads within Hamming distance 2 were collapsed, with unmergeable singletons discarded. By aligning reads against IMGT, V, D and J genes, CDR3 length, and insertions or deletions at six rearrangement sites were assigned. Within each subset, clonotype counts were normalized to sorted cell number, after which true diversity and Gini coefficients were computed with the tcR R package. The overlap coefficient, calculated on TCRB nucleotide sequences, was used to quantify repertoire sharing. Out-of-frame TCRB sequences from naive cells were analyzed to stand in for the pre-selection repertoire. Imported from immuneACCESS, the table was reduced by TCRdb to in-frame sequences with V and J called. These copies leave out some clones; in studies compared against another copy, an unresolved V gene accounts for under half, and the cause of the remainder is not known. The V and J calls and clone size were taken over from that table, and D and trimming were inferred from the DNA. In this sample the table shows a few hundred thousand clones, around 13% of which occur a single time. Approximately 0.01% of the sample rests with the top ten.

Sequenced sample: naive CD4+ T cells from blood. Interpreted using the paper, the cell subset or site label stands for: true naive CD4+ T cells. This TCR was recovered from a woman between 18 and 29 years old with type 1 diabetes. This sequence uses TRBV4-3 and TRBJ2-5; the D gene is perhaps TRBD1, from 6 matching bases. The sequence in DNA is TGCGCCATCAGAAGCCAGGGGTCTACCTCGGGGCAAGAGACCCAGTACTTC. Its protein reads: CAIRSQGSTSGQETQYF.